The rows below give T cell receptor beta chains drawn from one sample of a study of blood T cell repertoires in COVID-19. This table comes from immunoSEQ multiplex PCR, and its TCRdb copy is limited to in-frame clones, with some not included. The repertoire consists of around 300,000 clones, with around 87% occurring once and the leading ten covering about 5.2%. Sequenced input: PBMCs or T cells enriched from blood (not recorded which). Receptors originate from a woman aged 25 to 39 who had recovered from COVID-19. Both conserved end residues are trimmed from each CDR3. Fields, in order: V gene, J gene, CDR3 protein.

TRBV28	TRBJ2-3	ATSGGSYTDTQY
TRBV3-1/TRBV3-2	TRBJ2-7	ASSHLDRDGYEQY
TRBV5-8	TRBJ2-1	ASSLELRGSHEQF
TRBV18	TRBJ1-2	ASSQTGPAGDVGVYGYT
TRBV10-2	TRBJ1-2	ASTGGARGYT
TRBV27	TRBJ1-1	ASSLSPGSGAF
TRBV7-2	TRBJ1-1	ASSPPGREGTEAF
TRBV19	TRBJ2-1	ASSRSGYNEQF
TRBV7-2	TRBJ2-3	ASSPGGQAADTQY
TRBV5-1	TRBJ2-7	ASREPGQGTSSYEQY
TRBV29-1	TRBJ1-1	SVEQTGVNTEAF
TRBV29-1	TRBJ1-2	SVLTGAYGYT
TRBV19	TRBJ2-3	ASSKAGATAVDTQY
TRBV5-1	TRBJ2-6	ASSLRVGGSGANVLT
TRBV5-8	TRBJ1-5	ASSFVGIQPQH
TRBV4-1	TRBJ1-2	ASSQGEGTLGRGYT
TRBV9	TRBJ1-1	ASSATPMNTEAF
TRBV3-1/TRBV3-2	TRBJ1-6	ASSLEPELLH
TRBV7-3	TRBJ2-1	ASSLSGGSYNEQF
TRBV5-5	TRBJ1-3	ASSLGQYAGNTIY
TRBV19	TRBJ2-5	ASSPSGVSGETQY
TRBV15	TRBJ2-5	ATSRDTSGGARGETQY
TRBV6-5	TRBJ1-3	ASSYSSSSGNTIY
TRBV6-5	TRBJ2-7	ASSYSQDRFSYEQY
TRBV5-1	TRBJ1-1	ASGNRGQDTEAF
TRBV18	TRBJ2-7	ASSPERDTYEQY
TRBV2	TRBJ2-2	ASSERFGGLNTGELF
TRBV4-1	TRBJ1-1	ASSRGISADTEAF
TRBV6-5	TRBJ2-5	ASRGGSGETQY
TRBV6-6	TRBJ1-5	ASSTGGGRGRPQH
TRBV27	TRBJ2-1	ASSFSGGIGIEQF
TRBV4-2	TRBJ2-1	ASSQDRNRGNEQF
TRBV5-6	TRBJ2-1	ASSLAGKGAYNEQF
TRBV19	TRBJ2-3	ASSILAGARNTQY
TRBV11-1	TRBJ2-3	ASSYGSAASTDTQY
TRBV29-1	TRBJ2-5	STGQRLLETQY
TRBV13	TRBJ1-5	ASSLGQLNQPQH
TRBV7-9	TRBJ1-1	ASRTGGARTEAF
TRBV19	TRBJ2-1	ATSIQIAYNEQF
TRBV7-8	TRBJ1-1	ASSLGWGQEMNTEAF
TRBV7-9	TRBJ2-7	ASSPGQIYSYEQY
TRBV19	TRBJ1-6	ASSGRGDRQSPLH
TRBV5-6	TRBJ1-3	ASSLVGYSGNTIY
TRBV7-9	TRBJ2-1	ASSRSGGPYNEQF
TRBV9	TRBJ2-1	ASSRTGVGRNEQF
TRBV5-1	TRBJ1-1	ASSFIGGSTEAF
TRBV7-9	TRBJ2-6	ASSLQGAVSGANVLT
TRBV5-4	TRBJ1-1	ASSLSVYGTEAF
TRBV7-9	TRBJ1-3	ASSSGVSGNTIY
TRBV7-9	TRBJ1-2	ASSPDRGRGGYT
TRBV5-1	TRBJ1-1	ASRPGRTGVNTEAF
TRBV2	TRBJ1-2	ASFRGQGADGYT
TRBV3-1/TRBV3-2	TRBJ2-5	ASSAWTSWETQY
TRBV5-1	TRBJ1-3	ASSQDSSSGNTIY
TRBV15	TRBJ1-2	ATRRRVANYGYT
TRBV7-9	TRBJ1-2	ASSFPGQGAGPYGYT
TRBV7-9	TRBJ2-3	ASSYRLAGLFTDTQY
TRBV28	TRBJ1-2	ASSLSLWGGVGGYT